A single sample gave rise to the 3 T cell receptor beta chains below, sequenced in a study of OX40 agonist ivuxolimab in advanced cancers. Clones were sequenced by immunoSEQ multiplex PCR, and TCRdb holds only the in-frame ones, with some missing. The table lists about 41,000 clones, around four fifths of them singletons, with approximately 2.6% in the top ten. Sequenced here: CD4+ or CD8+ T cells sorted from blood, sampled in a trial of the OX40 agonist ivuxolimab. All receptors come from an adult with an advanced solid tumor such as melanoma, head and neck, liver or kidney cancer.

V and J are TRBV28 and TRBJ1-4, with 7 nucleotides matching TRBD1. The trim removed 2 bases at V and 7 bases at J, leaving 4 bases unmatched. The length of the CDR3 is 14 residues. Germline V lookup: CDR1 MDHEN, CDR2 SYDVKM. The CDR3 region has the DNA TGTGCCAGCAGTTTAGGGACAGTAATTGAAAAACTGTTTTTT. Its translation: CASSLGTVIEKLFF. Filled out from reference TRBV28 and TRBJ1-4, the complete variable domain reads DVKVTQSSRYLVKRTGEKVFLECVQDMDHENMFWYRQDPGLGLRLIYFSYDVKMKEKGDIPEGYSVSREKKERFSLILESASTNQTSMYLCASSLGTVIEKLFFGSGTQLSVL.

The chain joins TRBV13 to TRBJ2-5; 9 bases match TRBD1. With 5 bases clipped from V and 3 bases from J, the junction kept 7 bases outside the gene matches. Germline values: CDR1 PRHDT, CDR2 FYEKMQ (reference sequence). The CDR3 is 15 residues long. The CDR3 here is CASSVTGGREETQYF. The DNA of the CDR3 is TGTGCCAGCAGCGTCACAGGGGGCCGGGAAGAGACCCAGTACTTC.

This clone has only one observation. This chain uses TRBV11-2 with TRBJ2-7; TRBD1 might be the D (6 bases). The germline V gene has CDR1 SGHAT and CDR2 FQNNGV. The CDR3 runs to 15 residues. V was pared by 0 bases and J by 4 bases, with 13 bases between. Here the CDR3 reads CASSLEQGRRYEQYF. CDR3 DNA sequence: TGTGCCAGCAGCTTAGAACAGGGACGGAGATACGAGCAGTACTTC.